The source of this T cell receptor (beta chain) is a study of blood T cells in healthy people across ages. Findings and limits, study-wide: In long-lived donors, naive CD4+ cell counts and diversity exceeded those of aged donors.

All donors came from Russia, were Caucasian and healthy, and spanned ages roughly 6 to 95. Samples each had at least 5 micrograms of total RNA extracted. Primers used in a second PCR of about 7 to 12 cycles were a sample-barcoded 5' primer and a J-beta primer mix. A single record per CDR3 protein comes from TCRdb applying MiXCR to the 5' RACE reads. The sample has 580,000 or so distinct CDR3 sequences, about 45% seen once; the top ten hold 20% to 25%. In regard to this clonotype: The antigen is undetermined.

V dropped 5 bases and J dropped 3; count of bases not matched to a gene: 10. There are 16 residues in the CDR3. The germline V gene encodes CDR1 SGHTA and CDR2 FQGNSA. The source is a man at least 80 years old in good health. The chain links TRBV7-2 to TRBJ2-1; 7 bases map to TRBD1. Material for sequencing was blood. The CDR3 is CASSISGTDYYNEQFF. The CDR3 DNA is TGTGCCAGCAGCATCTCGGGGACAGATTACTACAATGAGCAGTTCTTC.